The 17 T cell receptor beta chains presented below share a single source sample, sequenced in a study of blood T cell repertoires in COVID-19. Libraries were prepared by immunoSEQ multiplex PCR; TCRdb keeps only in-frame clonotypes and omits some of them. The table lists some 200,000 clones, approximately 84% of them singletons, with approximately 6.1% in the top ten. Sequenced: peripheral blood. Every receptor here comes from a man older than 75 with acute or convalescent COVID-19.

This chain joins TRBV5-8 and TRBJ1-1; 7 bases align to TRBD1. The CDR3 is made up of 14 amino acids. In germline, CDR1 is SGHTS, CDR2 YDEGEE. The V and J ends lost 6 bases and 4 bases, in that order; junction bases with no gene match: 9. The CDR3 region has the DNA TGTGCCAGCAACCCGGGACAGTCGGGCACTGAAGCTTTCTTT. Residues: CASNPGQSGTEAFF. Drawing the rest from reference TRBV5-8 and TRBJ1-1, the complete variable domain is EAGVTQSPTHLIKTRGQQATLRCSPISGHTSVYWYQQALGLGLQFLLWYDEGEERNRGNFPPRFSGRQFPNYSSELNVNALELEDSALYLCASNPGQSGTEAFFGQGTRLTVV.

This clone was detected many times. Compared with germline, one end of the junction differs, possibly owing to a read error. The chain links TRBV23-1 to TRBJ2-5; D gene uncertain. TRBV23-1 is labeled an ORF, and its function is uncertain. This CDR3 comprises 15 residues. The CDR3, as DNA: TGCGCCAGCTGTCATATTGTGACAACCCAAGAGACCCAGTACTTC. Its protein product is CASCHIVTTQETQYF.

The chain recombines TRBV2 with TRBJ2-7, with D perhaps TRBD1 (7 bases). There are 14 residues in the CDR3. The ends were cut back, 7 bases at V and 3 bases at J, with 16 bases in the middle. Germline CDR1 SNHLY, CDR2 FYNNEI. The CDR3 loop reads CASNRGLNLYEQYF. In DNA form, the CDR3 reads TGTGCCAGCAACAGGGGACTGAATCTCTACGAGCAGTACTTC.

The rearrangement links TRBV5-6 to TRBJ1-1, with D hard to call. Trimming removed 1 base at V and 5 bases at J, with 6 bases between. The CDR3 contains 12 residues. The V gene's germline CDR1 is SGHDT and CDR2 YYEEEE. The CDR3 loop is CASSLPATEAFF. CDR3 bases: TGTGCCAGCAGCTTGCCAGCGACTGAAGCTTTCTTT.

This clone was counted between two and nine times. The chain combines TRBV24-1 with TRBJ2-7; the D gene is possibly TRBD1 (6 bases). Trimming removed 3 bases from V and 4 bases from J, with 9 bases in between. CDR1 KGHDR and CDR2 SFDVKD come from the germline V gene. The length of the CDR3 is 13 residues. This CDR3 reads CATSDTGIYEQYF. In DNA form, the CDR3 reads TGTGCCACCAGTGATACAGGGATTTACGAGCAGTACTTC.

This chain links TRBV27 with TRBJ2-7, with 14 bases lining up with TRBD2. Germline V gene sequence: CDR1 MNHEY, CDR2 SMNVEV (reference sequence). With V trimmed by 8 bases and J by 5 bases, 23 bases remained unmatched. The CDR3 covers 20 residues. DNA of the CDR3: TGTGCCAGCGGTCGAGTTGGTAGCGGGACTAGCGGGAGAGTGGGTCACGAGCAGTACTTC. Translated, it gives CASGRVGSGTSGRVGHEQYF.

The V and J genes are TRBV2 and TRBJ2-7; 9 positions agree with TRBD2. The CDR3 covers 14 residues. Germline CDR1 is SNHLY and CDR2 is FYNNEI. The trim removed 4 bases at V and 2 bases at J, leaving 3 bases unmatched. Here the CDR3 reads CASSGGLATYEQYF. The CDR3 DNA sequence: TGTGCCAGCAGTGGGGGACTAGCTACCTACGAGCAGTACTTC.

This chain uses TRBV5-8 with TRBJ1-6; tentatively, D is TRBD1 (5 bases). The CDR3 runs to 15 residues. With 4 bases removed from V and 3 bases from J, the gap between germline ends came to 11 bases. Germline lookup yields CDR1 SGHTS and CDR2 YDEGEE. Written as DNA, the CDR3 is TGTGCCAGCAGCACCCGGCAGGGCTATAATTCACCCCTCCACTTT. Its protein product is CASSTRQGYNSPLHF.

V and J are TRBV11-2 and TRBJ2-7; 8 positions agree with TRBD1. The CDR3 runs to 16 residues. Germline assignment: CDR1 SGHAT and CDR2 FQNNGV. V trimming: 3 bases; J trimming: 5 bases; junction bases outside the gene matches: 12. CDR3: CASSFGARQGRNEQYF. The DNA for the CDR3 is TGTGCCAGCAGCTTTGGTGCGCGACAGGGGAGGAACGAGCAGTACTTC.

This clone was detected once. The CDR3 region is CASSYFSSTDTQYF. The CDR3 DNA is TGTGCCAGCAGTTACTTCTCCAGCACAGATACGCAGTATTTT. The J gene is TRBJ2-3, the V gene TRBV6-2 or TRBV6-3, with D hard to call. This CDR3 has 14 residues. V shed 1 base and J shed 0 bases, with 5 bases lying between them. Germline assignment: CDR1 MNHEY and CDR2 SVGEGT.

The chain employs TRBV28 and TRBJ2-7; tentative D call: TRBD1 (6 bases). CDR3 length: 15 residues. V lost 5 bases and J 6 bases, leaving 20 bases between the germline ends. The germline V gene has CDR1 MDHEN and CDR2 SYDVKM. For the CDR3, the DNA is TGTGCCAGCAGTATCACGGGACAAGTGAGCCCCGAGCAGTACTTC. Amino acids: CASSITGQVSPEQYF.

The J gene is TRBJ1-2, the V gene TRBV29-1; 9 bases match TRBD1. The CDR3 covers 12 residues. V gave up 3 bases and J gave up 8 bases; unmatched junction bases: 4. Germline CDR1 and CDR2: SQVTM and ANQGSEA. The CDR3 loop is CSVDTGGAGYTF. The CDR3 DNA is TGCAGCGTTGACACAGGGGGCGCAGGCTACACCTTC.

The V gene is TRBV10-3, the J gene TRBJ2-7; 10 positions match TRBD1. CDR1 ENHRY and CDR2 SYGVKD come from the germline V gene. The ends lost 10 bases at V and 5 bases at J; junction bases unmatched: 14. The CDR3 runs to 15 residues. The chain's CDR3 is CATRDRGRVGDEQYV. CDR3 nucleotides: TGTGCCACCCGGGACAGGGGCAGAGTGGGGGACGAGCAGTACGTC.

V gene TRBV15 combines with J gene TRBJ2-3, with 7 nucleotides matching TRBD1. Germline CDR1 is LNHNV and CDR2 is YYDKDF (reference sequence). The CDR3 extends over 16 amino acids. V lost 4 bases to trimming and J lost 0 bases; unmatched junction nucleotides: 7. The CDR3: CATSKKRDSSTDTQYF. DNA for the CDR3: TGTGCCACCAGCAAGAAGAGGGACAGTAGCACAGATACGCAGTATTTT.

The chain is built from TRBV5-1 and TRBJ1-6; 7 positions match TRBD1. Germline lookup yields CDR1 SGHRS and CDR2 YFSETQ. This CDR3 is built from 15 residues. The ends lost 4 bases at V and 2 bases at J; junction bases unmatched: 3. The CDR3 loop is CASSERGPYNSPLHF. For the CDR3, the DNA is TGCGCCAGCAGCGAGAGGGGGCCCTATAATTCACCCCTCCACTTT.

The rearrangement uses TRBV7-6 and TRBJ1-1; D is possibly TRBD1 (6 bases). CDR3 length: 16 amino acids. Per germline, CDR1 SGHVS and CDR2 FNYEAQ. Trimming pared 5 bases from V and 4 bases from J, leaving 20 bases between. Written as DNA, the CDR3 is TGTGCCAGCAGCCCATATGGGGGGGGCATGGTCACTGAAGCTTTCTTT. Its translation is CASSPYGGGMVTEAFF.

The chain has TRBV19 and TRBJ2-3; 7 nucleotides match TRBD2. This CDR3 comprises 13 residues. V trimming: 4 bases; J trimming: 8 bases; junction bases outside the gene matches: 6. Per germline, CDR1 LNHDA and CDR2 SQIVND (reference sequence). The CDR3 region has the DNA TGTGCCAGTAGTAGCGGGGACTATGGTACGCAGTATTTT. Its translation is CASSSGDYGTQYF.